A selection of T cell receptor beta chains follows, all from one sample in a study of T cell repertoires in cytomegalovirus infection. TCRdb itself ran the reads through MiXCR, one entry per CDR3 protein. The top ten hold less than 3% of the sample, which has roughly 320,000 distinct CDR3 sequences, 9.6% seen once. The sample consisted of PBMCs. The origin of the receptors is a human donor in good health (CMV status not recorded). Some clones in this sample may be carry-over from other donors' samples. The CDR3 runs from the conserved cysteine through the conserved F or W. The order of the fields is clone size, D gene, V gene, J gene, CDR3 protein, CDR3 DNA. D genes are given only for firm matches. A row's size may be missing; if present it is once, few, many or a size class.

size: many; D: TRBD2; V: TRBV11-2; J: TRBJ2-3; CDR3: CASSSRLAADTQYF; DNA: TGTGCCAGCAGCTCCCGCCTAGCGGCAGATACGCAGTATTTT
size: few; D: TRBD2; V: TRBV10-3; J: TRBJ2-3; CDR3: CAISSSGGSTDTQYF; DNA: TGTGCCATCAGTTCTAGCGGGGGGAGCACAGATACGCAGTATTTT
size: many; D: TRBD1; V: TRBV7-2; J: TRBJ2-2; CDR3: CASSLDRTGNTGELFF; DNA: TGTGCCAGCAGCTTAGACAGGACAGGGAACACCGGGGAGCTGTTTTTT
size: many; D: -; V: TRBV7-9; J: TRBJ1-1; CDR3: CASSGRNGPGGPEAFF; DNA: TGTGCCAGCAGCGGGAGAAACGGGCCCGGAGGACCTGAAGCTTTCTTT
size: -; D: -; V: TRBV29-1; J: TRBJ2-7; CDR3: CSVRASPSYEQYF; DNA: TGCAGCGTTAGGGCCAGCCCATCCTACGAGCAGTACTTC
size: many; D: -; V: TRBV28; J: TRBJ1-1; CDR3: CASRRGTTEAFF; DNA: TGTGCCAGCAGGAGAGGTACCACTGAAGCTTTCTTT
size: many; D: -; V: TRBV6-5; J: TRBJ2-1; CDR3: CASSYSSVNEQFF; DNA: TGTGCCAGCAGTTACTCGAGCGTCAATGAGCAGTTCTTC
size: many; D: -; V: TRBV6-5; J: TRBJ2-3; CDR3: CASSYSYAGTQYF; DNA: TGTGCCAGCAGTTACTCGTACGCGGGTACGCAGTATTTT
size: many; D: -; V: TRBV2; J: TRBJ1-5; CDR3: CASSESWINQPQHF; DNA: TGTGCCAGCAGCGAGTCCTGGATAAATCAGCCCCAGCATTTT
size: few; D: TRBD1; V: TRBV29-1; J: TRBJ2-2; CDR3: CSAWDRGLEYTGELFF; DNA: TGCAGCGCCTGGGACAGGGGGCTAGAGTACACCGGGGAGCTGTTTTTT
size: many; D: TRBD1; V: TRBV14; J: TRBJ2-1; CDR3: CASSRDRALINEQFF; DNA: TGTGCCAGCAGCCGGGACAGGGCCCTTATCAATGAGCAGTTCTTC
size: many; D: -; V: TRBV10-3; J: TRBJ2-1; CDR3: CAISGLRQGTGNEQFF; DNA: TGTGCCATCAGTGGCCTTCGGCAGGGAACAGGGAATGAGCAGTTCTTC
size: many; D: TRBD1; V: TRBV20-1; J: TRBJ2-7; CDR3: CSARAGTGGAYEQYF; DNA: TGCAGTGCTAGAGCCGGGACAGGGGGAGCCTACGAGCAGTACTTC
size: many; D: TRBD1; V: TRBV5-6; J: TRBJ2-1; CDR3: CASSVFLQGTFVNEQFF; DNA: TGTGCCAGCAGCGTCTTTTTACAGGGGACGTTTGTGAATGAGCAGTTCTTC
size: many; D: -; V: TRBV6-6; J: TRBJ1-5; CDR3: CASRQGMTQPQHF; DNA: TGTGCCAGCAGACAGGGTATGACTCAGCCCCAGCATTTT
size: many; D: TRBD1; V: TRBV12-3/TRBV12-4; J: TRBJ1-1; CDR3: CASSLVQPGGTEAFF; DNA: TGTGCCAGCAGTTTAGTCCAGCCAGGGGGCACTGAAGCTTTCTTT
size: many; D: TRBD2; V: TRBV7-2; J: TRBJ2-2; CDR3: CASSFREVGNTGELFF; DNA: TGTGCCAGCAGCTTTCGGGAGGTCGGAAACACCGGGGAGCTGTTTTTT
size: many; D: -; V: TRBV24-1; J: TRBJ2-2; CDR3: CATSDLAKNTGELFF; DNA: TGTGCCACCAGTGATTTGGCCAAGAACACCGGGGAGCTGTTTTTT
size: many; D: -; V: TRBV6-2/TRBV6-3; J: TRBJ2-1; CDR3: CASSWVSSYNEQFF; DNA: TGTGCCAGCAGTTGGGTCAGCTCCTACAATGAGCAGTTCTTC
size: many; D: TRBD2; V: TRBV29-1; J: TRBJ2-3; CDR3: CSVVPLAGGQDTQYF; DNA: TGCAGCGTTGTCCCTCTAGCGGGGGGCCAAGATACGCAGTATTTT
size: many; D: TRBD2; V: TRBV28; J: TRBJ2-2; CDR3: CASSLTAGGTGELFF; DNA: TGTGCCAGCAGTTTAACGGCGGGGGGCACCGGGGAGCTGTTTTTT
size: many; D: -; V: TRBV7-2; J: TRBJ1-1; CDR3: CASSFSTVNTEAFF; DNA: TGTGCCAGCAGCTTCTCGACGGTGAACACTGAAGCTTTCTTT
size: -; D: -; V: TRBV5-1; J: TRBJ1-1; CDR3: CASSLDGRGRGTEAFF; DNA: TGCGCCAGCAGCTTGGATGGCCGGGGGCGCGGGACTGAAGCTTTCTTT
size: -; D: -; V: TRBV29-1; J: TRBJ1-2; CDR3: CSVEGNGRDGYTF; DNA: TGCAGCGTTGAGGGGAATGGACGGGATGGCTACACCTTC
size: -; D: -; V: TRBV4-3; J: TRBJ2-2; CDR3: CASSQETGFGTGELFF; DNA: TGCGCCAGCAGCCAAGAGACCGGGTTTGGAACCGGGGAGCTGTTTTTT
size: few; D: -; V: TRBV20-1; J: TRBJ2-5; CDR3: CSAPDGLQGTQYF; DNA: TGCAGTGCTCCCGACGGGCTTCAGGGGACCCAGTACTTC
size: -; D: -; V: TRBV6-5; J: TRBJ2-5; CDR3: CASTLALGQETQYF; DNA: TGTGCCAGCACCCTGGCACTGGGACAAGAGACCCAGTACTTC
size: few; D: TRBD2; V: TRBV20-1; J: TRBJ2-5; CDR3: CSAGGRGGHSETQYF; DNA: TGCAGTGCTGGAGGGCGGGGGGGCCACTCGGAGACCCAGTACTTC
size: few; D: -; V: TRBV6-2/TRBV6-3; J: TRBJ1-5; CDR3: CASSYDLSNQPQHF; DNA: TGTGCCAGCAGTTACGACCTCAGCAATCAGCCCCAGCATTTT
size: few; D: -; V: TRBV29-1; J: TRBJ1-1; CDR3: CSVVRRQVSDAFF; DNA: TGCAGCGTTGTTCGGCGACAGGTCTCTGATGCTTTCTTT
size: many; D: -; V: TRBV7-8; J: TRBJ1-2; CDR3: CASSSTYGYTF; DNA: TGTGCCAGCAGCTCAACTTATGGCTACACCTTC
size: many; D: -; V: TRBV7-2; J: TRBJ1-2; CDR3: CASSLRAYGYTF; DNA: TGTGCCAGCAGTCTCAGGGCCTATGGCTACACCTTC
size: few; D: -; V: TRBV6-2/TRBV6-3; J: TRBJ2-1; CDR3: CASSNQNSRNEQFF; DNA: TGTGCCAGCAGTAACCAGAACAGTCGGAATGAGCAGTTCTTC
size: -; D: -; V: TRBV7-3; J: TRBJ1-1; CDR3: CASSLRQTTEAFF; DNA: TGTGCCAGCAGCTTACGACAGACCACTGAAGCTTTCTTT
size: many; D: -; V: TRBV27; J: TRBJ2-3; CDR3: CASRSGHSTDTQYF; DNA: TGTGCCAGCAGGAGCGGGCATAGCACAGATACGCAGTATTTT
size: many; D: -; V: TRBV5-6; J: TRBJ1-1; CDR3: CASSLRPANTEAFF; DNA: TGTGCCAGCAGCTTGCGGCCAGCGAACACTGAAGCTTTCTTT
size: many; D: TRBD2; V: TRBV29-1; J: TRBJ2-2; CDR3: CSVAGGLAGTNTGELFF; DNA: TGCAGCGTTGCAGGGGGACTAGCGGGGACTAACACCGGGGAGCTGTTTTTT
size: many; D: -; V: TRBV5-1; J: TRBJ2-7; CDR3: CASSLVGGIYEQYF; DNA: TGCGCCAGCAGCTTGGTCGGGGGAATCTACGAGCAGTACTTC
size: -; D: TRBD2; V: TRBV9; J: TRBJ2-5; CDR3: CASSPRLAGAPHQETQYF; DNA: TGTGCCAGCAGCCCTCGACTAGCGGGGGCCCCGCACCAAGAGACCCAGTACTTC
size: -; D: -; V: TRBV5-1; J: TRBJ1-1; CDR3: CASSPDTNTEAFF; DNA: TGCGCCAGCAGCCCTGACACGAACACTGAAGCTTTCTTT
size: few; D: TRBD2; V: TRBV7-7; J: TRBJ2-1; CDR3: CASSPGTSGGVYEQFF; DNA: TGTGCTAGCAGCCCGGGTACTAGCGGGGGGGTCTATGAGCAGTTCTTC
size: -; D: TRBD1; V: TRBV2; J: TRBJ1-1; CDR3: CASRGTGASTEAFF; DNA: TGTGCCAGCAGGGGGACAGGGGCGAGCACTGAAGCTTTCTTT
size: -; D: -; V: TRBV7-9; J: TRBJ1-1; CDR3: CASNTGTEAFF; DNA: TGTGCCAGCAACACCGGGACAGAAGCTTTCTTT
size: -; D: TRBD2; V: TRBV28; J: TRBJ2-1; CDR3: CASSFLLAGVNEQFF; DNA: TGTGCCAGCAGTTTTCTCCTAGCGGGGGTTAATGAGCAGTTCTTC
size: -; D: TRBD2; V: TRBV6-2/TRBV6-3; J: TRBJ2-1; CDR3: CASRGLGYAYNEQFF; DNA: TGTGCCAGCAGGGGACTAGGGTACGCCTACAATGAGCAGTTCTTC
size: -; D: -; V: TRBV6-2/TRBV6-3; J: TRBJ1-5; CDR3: CASSYSRLLDQPQHF; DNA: TGTGCCAGCAGTTACTCGCGATTACTAGATCAGCCCCAGCATTTT
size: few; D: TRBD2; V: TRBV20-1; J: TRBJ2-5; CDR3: CSARDSPSGEQETQYF; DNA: TGCAGTGCTAGAGATTCACCTAGCGGAGAACAAGAGACCCAGTACTTC
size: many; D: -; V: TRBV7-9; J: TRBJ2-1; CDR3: CASSSGVDEQFF; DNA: TGTGCCAGCAGCTCAGGGGTGGATGAGCAGTTCTTC